The T cell receptor (beta chain) under discussion was sequenced for a study of shared clonotypes between healthy human individuals. For this clone: Antigen: not known.

General study results and limits: Only blood was sampled, and tissue TCR repertoires likely differ from blood ones.

This CDR3 has 16 residues. Trimming cost V 8 bases and J 3 bases; bases outside gene matches: 15. Germline V gene lookup returns CDR1 MDHEN and CDR2 SYDVKM. TCRdb keeps only in-frame clones here, not all; method: immunoSEQ multiplex PCR. The table records about 510,000 clones, over 75% of them present only once. All donors were healthy HIV-negative adults lacking recent acute infections or vaccinations. Nashville, Tennessee was home to all donors, who were Caucasian adults. The V and J genes are TRBV28 and TRBJ1-1; 7 bases map to TRBD1. Sequencing was carried out using PBMCs. The source is a woman aged 40 to 49 in good health. Some clones in this sample may be carry-over from other donors' samples. DNA of the CDR3: TGTGCCAGCGAGCCGGGACAGTTCTCCTCGGACACTGAAGCTTTCTTT. Residues: CASEPGQFSSDTEAFF. Looking up the rest from reference TRBV28 and TRBJ1-1 gives the full variable domain: DVKVTQSSRYLVKRTGEKVFLECVQDMDHENMFWYRQDPGLGLRLIYFSYDVKMKEKGDIPEGYSVSREKKERFSLILESASTNQTSMYLCASEPGQFSSDTEAFFGQGTRLTVV.